The clone carrying this T cell receptor beta chain was seen a few times. The antigen is unknown. This specimen comes from a study of T cell repertoires in cytomegalovirus infection. About the research overall: It was recently identified HLA-C-restricted and well-studied HLA-B-restricted CMV epitopes that the study used. Signatures in public TCR beta sequences pointed to both CMV infection and matching HLA type. Broader study findings: Across the ex vivo response, the dominant clonotypes were HLA-C-restricted CMV-specific TCR beta clonotypes. People with CMV and the relevant HLA were identified by cumulative public TCR beta family frequency.

TCRdb analysed the reads with MiXCR anew, one entry per CDR3 protein. The sample carries about 130,000 distinct CDR3 sequences, roughly 32% recorded once. Sequences were derived from CD8+ T cells from cultured PBMCs, sampled from culture after CMV antigen stimulation. The receptor comes from a human donor in good health (CMV status not recorded). Some clones in this sample may be carry-over from other donors' samples.

This CDR3 reads CASSLAGWSAGDIQYF. CDR3 nucleotides: TGTGCCAGCAGTTTAGCGGGATGGTCAGCCGGGGACATTCAGTACTTC. This rearrangement joins TRBV12-3 or TRBV12-4 to TRBJ2-4; TRBD2 is a possible D gene (5 bases). The CDR3 totals 16 residues. With 0 bases removed from V and 8 bases from J, the gap between germline ends came to 17 bases.